What follows are 20 T cell receptor beta chains derived from one specimen sequenced in a study of blood T cells in healthy people across ages. PCR was performed a second time for about 6 to 12 cycles using a sample-barcoded 5' primer and a J-beta primer mix. TCRdb fed the 5' RACE reads into MiXCR, producing one record per CDR3 protein. Here the sample spans 550,000 to 800,000 distinct CDR3 sequences, about 32% being singletons. Material for sequencing was blood. The receptors stem from a woman aged 80 or over in good health.

The sample holds many counts of this clonotype. The rearrangement links TRBV10-3 to TRBJ2-3, with D perhaps being TRBD1 or TRBD2 (6 bases each). The V end lost 3 bases, the J end lost 5 bases, and 12 bases lay between the germline ends. The CDR3 contains 14 residues. The germline V gene encodes CDR1 ENHRY and CDR2 SYGVKD. The CDR3 region has the DNA TGTGCCATCAGTGAAGGGGGGCGGAGAGATACGCAGTATTTT. Translated: CAISEGGRRDTQYF.

This clonotype was seen ten or more times. This chain joins TRBV7-3 and TRBJ2-5; 7 positions agree with TRBD1. CDR1 is SGHTA, CDR2 FQGTGA, per germline. V lost 5 bases to trimming and J lost 3 bases; unmatched junction nucleotides: 3. The CDR3 is made up of 13 amino acids. The CDR3 DNA reads TGTGCCAGCAGCAAACAGGGGAAAGAGACCCAGTACTTC. Encoded protein: CASSKQGKETQYF.

This clonotype came up many times. The chain has TRBV6-1 and TRBJ2-7, with 7 nucleotides matching TRBD1. The CDR3 is made up of 14 amino acids. V was pared by 7 bases and J by 0 bases, with 6 bases of the junction left unmatched. Germline V lookup: CDR1 MNHNS, CDR2 SASEGT. In nucleotides, the CDR3 is TGTGCCAGCAAAAGGGGGCCTTCCTCCTACGAGCAGTACTTC. This sequence encodes CASKRGPSSYEQYF.

This clonotype was picked up many times. Compared with germline, one end of the junction differs, possibly owing to a read error. The chain employs TRBV7-2 and TRBJ2-1; possible D gene TRBD2, 6 bases. Germline V gene lookup returns CDR1 SGHTA and CDR2 FQGNSA. The length of the CDR3 is 15 residues. Here the CDR3 DNA reads TGCGCCAGCAGCTTGGATGGGACTGCCTACAATGAGCAGTTCTTC. Protein sequence: CASSLDGTAYNEQFF.

The chain combines TRBV6-6 with TRBJ2-7; weak D call: TRBD1 (6 bases). CDR1 and CDR2 (germline): MNHNY, SVGAGI (reference sequence). CDR3 length: 13 residues. V lost 2 bases and J 3 bases, leaving 8 bases between the germline ends. CDR3 nucleotides: TGTGCCAGCAGTTACGAAGGGGGCTACGAGCAGTACTTC. Translated: CASSYEGGYEQYF.

This clonotype showed up many times. The rearrangement links TRBV20-1 to TRBJ1-2; a weak D match, TRBD1 (6 bases). Germline V gives CDR1 DFQATT, CDR2 SNEGSKA (reference sequence). The V end was cut by 6 bases, the J end by 8 bases, with 19 bases between. The CDR3 consists of 13 residues. The CDR3 protein is CSALLTRGGGYTF. Written as DNA, the CDR3 is TGCAGTGCCCTGTTAACCAGGGGTGGGGGCTACACCTTC.

The gene calls are TRBV18 and TRBJ1-1; a possible D gene is TRBD1 (5 bases). V was pared by 0 bases and J by 1 base, with 6 bases between. The CDR3 contains 14 residues. Germline assignment: CDR1 KGHSH and CDR2 LQKENI. The CDR3 bases are TGTGCCAGCTCACCACCGGGACGGAACACTGAAGCTTTCTTT. It codes for CASSPPGRNTEAFF. Full variable domain (remainder filled in from reference TRBV18 and TRBJ1-1): NAGVMQNPRHLVRRRGQEARLRCSPMKGHSHVYWYRQLPEEGLKFMVYLQKENIIDESGMPKERFSAEFPKEGPSILRIQQVVRGDSAAYFCASSPPGRNTEAFFGQGTRLTVV.

This clonotype was detected only a few times. The V and J genes are TRBV2 and TRBJ1-1, with 8 nucleotides matching TRBD1. The CDR3 contains 15 residues. V shed 0 bases and J 4 bases; nucleotides not matched to a gene: 4. Germline V gene data show CDR1 as SNHLY and CDR2 as FYNNEI. The CDR3 nucleotides read TGTGCCAGCAGTGAAGCCCCCGGACAGGGCACTGAAGCTTTCTTT. Amino acid sequence: CASSEAPGQGTEAFF.

This clonotype was recorded once. The V and J genes are TRBV11-2 and TRBJ1-2; no reliable D call. Trimming stripped 1 base from V and 8 bases from J, with 14 bases between. Germline loops: CDR1 SGHAT, CDR2 FQNNGV. The CDR3 contains 14 residues. The CDR3 nucleotides are TGTGCCAGCAGCTTAGCGGGCGACCGGAGAGGCTACACCTTC. Translation gives CASSLAGDRRGYTF.

The rearrangement links TRBV12-3 or TRBV12-4 to TRBJ2-1; TRBD2 matches at 7 bases. This CDR3 contains 13 residues. The V segment lost 5 bases and the J segment 8 bases; nucleotides outside the gene matches: 6. CDR3 region: CASSVGTIDEQFF. The CDR3 DNA follows: TGTGCCAGCAGTGTCGGGACTATCGATGAGCAGTTCTTC.

This clonotype has a count of ten or more. The rearrangement joins TRBV7-2 to TRBJ1-1; D is unclear. The CDR3 has 13 amino acids. The V gene's germline CDR1 is SGHTA and CDR2 FQGNSA. Trimming removed 3 bases from V and 1 base from J, with 6 bases in between. Here the CDR3 DNA reads TGTGCCAGCAGCTTCAAGCCGAACACTGAAGCTTTCTTT. Translation gives CASSFKPNTEAFF.

This chain uses TRBV29-1 with TRBJ2-1; 11 bases map to TRBD2. V gave up 1 base and J gave up 1 base; unmatched junction bases: 0. CDR3 size: 15 residues. Germline V lookup: CDR1 SQVTM, CDR2 ANQGSEA. The CDR3 sequence: CSVEVAGGSYNEQFF. Here the CDR3 DNA reads TGCAGCGTTGAAGTAGCGGGAGGGTCCTACAATGAGCAGTTCTTC.

A single count supports this clonotype. The V gene is TRBV25-1, the J gene TRBJ2-2, with 8 bases that match TRBD1. The CDR3 extends over 16 amino acids. The V gene end was trimmed by 4 bases and the J gene end by 2 bases; junction bases not matched to a gene: 6. The germline gives CDR1 MGHDK, CDR2 SYGVNS. CDR3 in DNA: TGTGCCAGCAGTGCCTGGACAGGGACCAACACCGGGGAGCTGTTTTTT. Its protein product is CASSAWTGTNTGELFF.

This clonotype was seen at least ten times. This rearrangement joins TRBV24-1 to TRBJ2-5, with D possibly TRBD2 on 5 matching bases. The CDR3 loop spans 13 amino acids. V lost 4 bases and J 4 bases, leaving 9 bases between the germline ends. Germline V gene lookup returns CDR1 KGHDR and CDR2 SFDVKD. For the CDR3, the DNA is TGTGCCACCAGTGACCGGGGTTTAGAGACCCAGTACTTC. It is translated as CATSDRGLETQYF.

The chain has TRBV30 and TRBJ1-6, with TRBD1 as a possible D gene (5 bases). Germline CDR1 and CDR2: GTSNPN and SVGIG (reference sequence). The V gene lost 2 bases and the J gene lost 14 bases, with 16 bases spanning the gap. CDR3 length: 13 amino acids. The CDR3: CAWSNAGFSTLHF. DNA of the CDR3: TGTGCCTGGAGTAACGCAGGGTTCTCGACCCTCCACTTT.

The CDR3 DNA sequence: TGTGCCAGCAGCCCCGTATATAATTCACCCCTCCACTTT. Residues: CASSPVYNSPLHF. The chain is built from TRBV27 and TRBJ1-6; D is uncertain. Germline CDR1 MNHEY, CDR2 SMNVEV (reference sequence). Trimming stripped 6 bases from V and 4 bases from J, with 7 bases between. This CDR3 has 13 amino acids.

This sequence joins TRBV7-2 and TRBJ2-7, with D tentatively TRBD2 (6 bases). Deletions cut 2 bases from V and 7 bases from J, with 12 bases between. This CDR3 is built from 13 residues. From germline, CDR1 is SGHTA and CDR2 FQGNSA. The CDR3 reads CASSLRETREQYF. The CDR3 DNA sequence: TGTGCCAGCAGCTTACGGGAGACTCGGGAGCAGTACTTC.

The rearrangement joins TRBV2 to TRBJ1-2; 9 bases match TRBD1. V trimming: 8 bases; J trimming: 2 bases; junction bases outside the gene matches: 9. The CDR3 extends over 15 amino acids. Germline lookup yields CDR1 SNHLY and CDR2 FYNNEI. This CDR3 is CASGGTGWGNYGYTF. CDR3 sequence (DNA): TGTGCCAGCGGGGGGACAGGGTGGGGAAACTATGGCTACACCTTC.

This clonotype was seen many times. The CDR3 spells CASRWGRANYEQYF. In DNA, the CDR3 is TGTGCCAGCAGGTGGGGAAGAGCTAACTACGAGCAGTACTTC. This chain uses TRBV28 with TRBJ2-7; D call uncertain. The V end was cut by 6 bases, the J end by 3 bases, with 15 bases between. This CDR3 is built from 14 residues. The germline gives CDR1 MDHEN, CDR2 SYDVKM.

The sample holds many counts of this clonotype. The rearrangement uses TRBV4-2 and TRBJ2-3; D may be TRBD1 (6 bases). CDR1 is LGHNA, CDR2 YNFKEQ, per germline. V lost 1 base and J 2 bases, leaving 7 bases between the germline ends. The CDR3 runs 14 residues. CDR3 protein: CASSQGTDTDTQYF. The CDR3 DNA sequence: TGTGCCAGCAGCCAAGGGACAGACACAGATACGCAGTATTTT.